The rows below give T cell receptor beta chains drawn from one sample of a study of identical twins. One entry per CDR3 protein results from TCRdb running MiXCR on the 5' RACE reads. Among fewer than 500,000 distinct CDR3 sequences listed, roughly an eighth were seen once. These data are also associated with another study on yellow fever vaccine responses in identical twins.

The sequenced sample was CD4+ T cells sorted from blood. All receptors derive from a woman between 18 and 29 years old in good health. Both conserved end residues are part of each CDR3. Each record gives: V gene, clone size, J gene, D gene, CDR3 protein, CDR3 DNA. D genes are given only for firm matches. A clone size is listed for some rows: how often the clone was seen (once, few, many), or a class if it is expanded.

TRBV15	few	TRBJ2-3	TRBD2	CATSLKRLAGVRTDTQYF	TGTGCCACCAGCCTTAAGCGGCTAGCGGGAGTCAGGACAGATACGCAGTATTTT
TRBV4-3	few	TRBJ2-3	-	CASSSRGPSDTQYF	TGCGCCAGCAGCTCCCGGGGGCCTTCAGATACGCAGTATTTT
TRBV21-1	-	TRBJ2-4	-	CASTKNIQYF	TGTGCCAGCACGAAAAACATTCAGTACTTC
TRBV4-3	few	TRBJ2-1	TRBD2	CASSHGGRGGDEQFF	TGCGCCAGCAGCCATGGGGGGAGGGGCGGCGATGAGCAGTTCTTC
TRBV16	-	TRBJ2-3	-	CASSQLDPSTDTQYF	TGTGCCAGCAGCCAGTTAGACCCAAGCACAGATACGCAGTATTTT
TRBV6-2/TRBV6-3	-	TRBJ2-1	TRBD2	CASIRETTKDSGSSGRNEQFF	TGTGCCAGCATTAGGGAAACGACGAAGGATAGCGGGAGTTCTGGTAGGAATGAGCAGTTCTTC
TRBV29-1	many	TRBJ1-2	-	CSVVPGNVPSGYTF	TGCAGCGTTGTTCCAGGGAACGTGCCAAGTGGCTACACCTTC
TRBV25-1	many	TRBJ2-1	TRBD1	CASDSGQGSLYNEQFF	TGTGCCAGTGACTCCGGACAGGGGAGTCTCTACAATGAGCAGTTCTTC
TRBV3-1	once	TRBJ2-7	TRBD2	CASSAQRGPYEQYF	TGTGCCAGCAGCGCGCAGCGGGGTCCCTACGAGCAGTACTTC
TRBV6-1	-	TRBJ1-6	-	CASSEIVGIASPLHF	TGTGCCAGCAGTGAAATCGTCGGGATCGCTTCACCCCTCCACTTT
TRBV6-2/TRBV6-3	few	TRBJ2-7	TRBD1	CASRWTGFTYEQYF	TGTGCCAGCAGATGGACAGGGTTCACCTACGAGCAGTACTTC
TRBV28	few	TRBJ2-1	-	CASSLYAGARFEQFF	TGTGCCAGCAGTTTATATGCCGGGGCTCGGTTTGAGCAGTTCTTC
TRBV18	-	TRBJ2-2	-	CASSPSERRLTGELFF	TGTGCCAGCTCACCGTCGGAGCGCAGGTTAACCGGGGAGCTGTTTTTT
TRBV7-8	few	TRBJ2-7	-	CASSSHPPTEQYF	TGTGCCAGCAGCTCCCACCCGCCTACGGAGCAGTACTTC
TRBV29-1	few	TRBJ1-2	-	CSVEALNYGYTF	TGCAGCGTTGAAGCCCTTAACTATGGCTACACCTTC
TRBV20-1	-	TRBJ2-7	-	CSARDVGTGSYEQYF	TGCAGTGCTAGAGATGTGGGGACGGGCTCCTACGAGCAGTACTTC
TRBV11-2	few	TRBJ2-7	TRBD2	CASTSGRGGPYEQYF	TGTGCCAGCACCTCTGGGAGGGGAGGTCCCTACGAGCAGTACTTC
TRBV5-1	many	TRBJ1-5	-	CASSTDRDQPQHF	TGCGCCAGCAGCACCGACAGAGATCAGCCCCAGCATTTT
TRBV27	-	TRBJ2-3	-	CASKKEGDTQYF	TGTGCCAGCAAAAAAGAGGGAGATACGCAGTATTTT
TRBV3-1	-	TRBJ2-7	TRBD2	CASSQTGTRSYEQYF	TGTGCCAGCAGCCAGACCGGGACTAGGTCCTACGAGCAGTACTTC
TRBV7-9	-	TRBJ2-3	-	CASSLRETNTDTQYF	TGTGCCAGCAGTTTACGGGAGACGAACACAGATACGCAGTATTTT
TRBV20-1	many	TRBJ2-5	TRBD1	CSATRDRGLETQYF	TGCAGTGCTACCCGGGACAGGGGGCTTGAGACCCAGTACTTC
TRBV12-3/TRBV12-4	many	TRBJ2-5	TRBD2	CASSGLAGAETQYF	TGTGCCAGCAGCGGACTAGCGGGGGCGGAGACCCAGTACTTC
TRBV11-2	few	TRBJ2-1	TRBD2	CASSFLVTRTSGYNEQFF	TGTGCCAGCAGCTTCCTAGTCACCCGGACTAGCGGCTACAATGAGCAGTTCTTC
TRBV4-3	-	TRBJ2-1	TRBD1	CASSPNPGQGANEQFF	TGCGCCAGCAGCCCTAACCCAGGACAGGGGGCCAATGAGCAGTTCTTC
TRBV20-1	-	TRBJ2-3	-	CSAKVVLPSTDTQYF	TGCAGTGCTAAAGTGGTACTCCCTAGCACAGATACGCAGTATTTT
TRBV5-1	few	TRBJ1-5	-	CASSLGGPSGNQPQHF	TGCGCCAGCAGCTTGGGGGGACCATCCGGCAATCAGCCCCAGCATTTT
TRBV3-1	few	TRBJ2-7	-	CASSQGRISYEQYF	TGTGCCAGCAGCCAAGGGAGGATCTCCTACGAGCAGTACTTC
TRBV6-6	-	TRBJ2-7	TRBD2	CASSYEREYEQYF	TGTGCCAGCAGTTATGAGCGGGAGTACGAGCAGTACTTC
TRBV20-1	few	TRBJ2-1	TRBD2	CSARPAAGGYNEQFF	TGCAGTGCTAGACCCGCAGCGGGAGGCTACAATGAGCAGTTCTTC
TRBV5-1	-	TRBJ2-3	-	CASSPGDSTGTDTQYF	TGCGCCAGCAGCCCGGGCGACAGTACTGGCACAGATACGCAGTATTTT
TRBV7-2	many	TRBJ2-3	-	CASTRRGVTTDTQYF	TGTGCCAGCACTCGGCGTGGAGTGACCACAGATACGCAGTATTTT
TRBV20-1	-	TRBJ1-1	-	CSALRDNLRDTEAFF	TGCAGTGCTCTCCGGGACAATCTTCGGGACACTGAAGCTTTCTTT
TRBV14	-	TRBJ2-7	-	CASSQEGHYEQYF	TGTGCCAGCAGCCAAGAGGGACACTACGAGCAGTACTTC
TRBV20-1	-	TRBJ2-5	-	CSALETTGETQYF	TGCAGTGCTCTCGAGACCACCGGAGAGACCCAGTACTTC
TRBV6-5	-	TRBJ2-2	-	CASSYIARAGLELFF	TGTGCCAGCAGTTATATTGCGCGTGCGGGGTTGGAGCTGTTTTTT
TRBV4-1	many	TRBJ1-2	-	CASSQDWANYGYTF	TGCGCCAGCAGCCAAGATTGGGCGAACTATGGCTACACCTTC
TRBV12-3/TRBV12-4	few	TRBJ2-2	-	CASTRGLAGYTGELFF	TGTGCCAGCACCAGGGGGCTAGCGGGGTACACCGGGGAGCTGTTTTTT
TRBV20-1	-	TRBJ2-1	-	CSASLPSSYNEQFF	TGCAGTGCTAGCCTCCCGAGCTCCTACAATGAGCAGTTCTTC
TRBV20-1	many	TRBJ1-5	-	CSAPDRSNQPQHF	TGCAGTGCTCCGGACAGAAGCAATCAGCCCCAGCATTTT
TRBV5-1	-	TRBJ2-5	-	CASSQLDSPQETQYF	TGCGCCAGCAGCCAACTAGACAGCCCCCAAGAGACCCAGTACTTC
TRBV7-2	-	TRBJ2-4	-	CASSGDPKNIQYF	TGTGCCAGCAGCGGGGACCCAAAAAACATTCAGTACTTC
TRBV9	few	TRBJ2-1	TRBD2	CASSVTMTSGNYNEQFF	TGTGCCAGCAGCGTCACGATGACTAGCGGAAATTACAATGAGCAGTTCTTC
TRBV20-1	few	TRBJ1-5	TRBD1	CSARGQGSQPQHF	TGCAGTGCTAGAGGACAGGGGTCCCAGCCCCAGCATTTT
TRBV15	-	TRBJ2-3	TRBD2	CATSISGRGTDTQYF	TGTGCCACCAGCATTAGCGGGCGGGGGACAGATACGCAGTATTTT
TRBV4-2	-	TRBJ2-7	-	CASSQVLADYYEQYF	TGTGCCAGCAGCCAAGTTTTGGCGGACTACTACGAGCAGTACTTC
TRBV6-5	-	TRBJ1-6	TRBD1	CASSFQGQGNSPLHF	TGTGCCAGCAGTTTCCAGGGACAGGGTAATTCACCCCTCCACTTT
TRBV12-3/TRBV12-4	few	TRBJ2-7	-	CASSFLQGTSEQYF	TGTGCCAGCAGTTTCTTACAGGGAACCTCCGAGCAGTACTTC
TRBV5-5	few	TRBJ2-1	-	CASSLTNRDITYNEQFF	TGTGCCAGCAGCTTAACAAACCGGGACATAACCTACAATGAGCAGTTCTTC